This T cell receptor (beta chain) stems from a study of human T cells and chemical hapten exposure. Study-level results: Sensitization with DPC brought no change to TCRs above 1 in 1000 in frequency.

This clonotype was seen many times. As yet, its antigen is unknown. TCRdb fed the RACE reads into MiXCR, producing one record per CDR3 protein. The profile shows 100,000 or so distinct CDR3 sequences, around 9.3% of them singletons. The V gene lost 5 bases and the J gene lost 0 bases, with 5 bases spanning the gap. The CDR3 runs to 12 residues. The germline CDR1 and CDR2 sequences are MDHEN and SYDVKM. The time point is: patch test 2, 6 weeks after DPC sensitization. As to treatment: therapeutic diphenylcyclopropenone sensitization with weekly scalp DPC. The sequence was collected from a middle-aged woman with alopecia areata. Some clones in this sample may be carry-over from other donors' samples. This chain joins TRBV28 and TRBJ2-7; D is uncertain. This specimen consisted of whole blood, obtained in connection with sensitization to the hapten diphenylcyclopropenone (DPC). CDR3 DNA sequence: TGTGCCAGCAGTCCGAACTCCTACGAGCAGTACTTC. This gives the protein CASSPNSYEQYF.